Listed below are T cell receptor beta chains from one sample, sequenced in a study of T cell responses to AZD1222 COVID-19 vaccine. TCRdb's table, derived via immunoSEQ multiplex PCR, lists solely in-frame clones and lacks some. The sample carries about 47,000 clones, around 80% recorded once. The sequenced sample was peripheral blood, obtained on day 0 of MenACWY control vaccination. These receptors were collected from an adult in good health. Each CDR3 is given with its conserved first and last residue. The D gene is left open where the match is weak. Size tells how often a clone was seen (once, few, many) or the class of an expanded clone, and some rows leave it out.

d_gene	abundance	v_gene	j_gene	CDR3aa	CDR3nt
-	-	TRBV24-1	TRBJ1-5	CATSAGGPNQPQHF	TGTGCCACCAGTGCCGGGGGCCCAAATCAGCCCCAGCATTTT
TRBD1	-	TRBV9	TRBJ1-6	CASSSLETGAPLHF	TGTGCCAGCAGCTCCCTCGAGACAGGGGCCCCCCTCCACTTT
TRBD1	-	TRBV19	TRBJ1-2	CASSPRLQGVTGGYTF	TGTGCCAGTAGTCCCCGTTTACAGGGGGTAACTGGTGGCTACACCTTC
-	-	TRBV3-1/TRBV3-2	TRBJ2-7	CASSQVRGEQYF	TGTGCCAGCAGCCAAGTGAGAGGCGAGCAGTACTTC
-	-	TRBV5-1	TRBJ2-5	CASSLVGAQETQYF	TGCGCCAGCAGCTTGGTTGGGGCCCAAGAGACCCAGTACTTC
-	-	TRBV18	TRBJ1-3	CASSGAVSGNTIYF	TGTGCCAGCTCGGGGGCCGTCTCTGGAAACACCATATATTTT
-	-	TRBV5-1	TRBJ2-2	CASNGGSNTGELFF	TGCGCCAGCAACGGAGGGTCGAACACCGGGGAGCTGTTTTTT
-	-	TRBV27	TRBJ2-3	CASSSQVGDTQYF	TGTGCCAGCAGTTCGCAGGTTGGAGATACGCAGTATTTT
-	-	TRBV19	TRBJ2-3	CASSTVILDTQYF	TGTGCCAGTAGTACCGTCATCCTGGATACGCAGTATTTT
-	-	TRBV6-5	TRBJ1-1	CASQPPQGWSTEAFF	TGTGCCAGCCAACCGCCGCAGGGGTGGTCCACTGAAGCTTTCTTT
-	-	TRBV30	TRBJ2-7	CAWSAASGYEQYF	TGTGCCTGGAGTGCCGCCTCAGGGTACGAGCAGTACTTC
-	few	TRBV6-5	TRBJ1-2	CASSYGSLSNYGYTF	TGTGCCAGCAGTTACGGCAGTCTTAGTAACTATGGCTACACCTTC
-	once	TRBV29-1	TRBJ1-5	CSVSTGVDQPQHF	TGCAGCGTTTCGACGGGGGTAGACCAGCCCCAGCATTTT
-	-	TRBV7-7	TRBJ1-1	CASSLKRDTEAFF	TGTGCCAGCAGCTTAAAGAGGGACACTGAAGCTTTCTTT
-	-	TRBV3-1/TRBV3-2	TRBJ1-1	CASSQGRGTEAFF	TGTGCCAGCAGCCAAGGTCGAGGGACTGAAGCTTTCTTT
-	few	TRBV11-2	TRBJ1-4	CASSLGAGIPQLFF	TGTGCCAGCAGCTTAGGGGCAGGGATTCCCCAACTGTTTTTT
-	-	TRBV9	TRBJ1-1	CASSVDQGETEAFF	TGTGCCAGCAGCGTAGATCAGGGTGAGACTGAAGCTTTCTTT
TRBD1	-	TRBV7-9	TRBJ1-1	CASSGGIRGAEAFF	TGTGCCAGCAGCGGCGGGATCAGGGGGGCTGAAGCTTTCTTT
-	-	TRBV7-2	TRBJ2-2	CASSPWLNTGELFF	TGTGCCAGCAGCCCCTGGCTGAACACCGGGGAGCTGTTTTTT
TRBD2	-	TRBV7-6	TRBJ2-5	CASSLEGSGGSLRETQYF	TGTGCCAGCAGCTTAGAGGGTAGCGGGGGATCCCTCCGAGAGACCCAGTACTTC
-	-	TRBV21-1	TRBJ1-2	CASSKFRKNYGYTF	TGTGCCAGCAGCAAGTTCAGAAAGAACTATGGCTACACCTTC
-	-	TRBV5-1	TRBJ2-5	CASSLDFQGPRSIGETQYF	TGCGCCAGCAGCTTGGACTTTCAGGGGCCGCGATCGATTGGGGAGACCCAGTACTTC
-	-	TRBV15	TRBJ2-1	CATSRDRQANNEQFF	TGTGCCACCAGCAGAGATCGACAGGCGAACAATGAGCAGTTCTTC
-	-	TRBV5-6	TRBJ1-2	CASSLWGDYGYTF	TGTGCCAGCAGCTTGTGGGGTGACTATGGCTACACCTTC
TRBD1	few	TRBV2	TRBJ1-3	CASSSGGSSGNTIYF	TGTGCCAGCAGTTCAGGGGGTTCCTCTGGAAACACCATATATTTT
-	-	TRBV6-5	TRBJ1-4	CATMYFGGNEKLFF	TGTGCCACCATGTACTTCGGGGGAAATGAAAAACTGTTTTTT
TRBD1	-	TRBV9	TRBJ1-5	CASSVDGQGDQPQHF	TGTGCCAGCAGCGTAGACGGACAGGGGGATCAGCCCCAGCATTTT
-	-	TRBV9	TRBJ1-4	CASSVTPGTPNGGEKLFF	TGTGCCAGCAGCGTTACTCCCGGGACTCCCAACGGGGGTGAAAAACTGTTTTTT
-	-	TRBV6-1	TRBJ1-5	CASSEDGRVGNQPQHF	TGTGCCAGCAGTGAAGACGGGAGGGTTGGGAATCAGCCCCAGCATTTT
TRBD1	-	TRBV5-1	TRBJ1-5	CASSTGQGDSNQPQHF	TGCGCCAGCAGCACGGGACAGGGGGATAGCAATCAGCCCCAGCATTTT
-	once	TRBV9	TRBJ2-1	CASSKRENEQFF	TGTGCCAGCAGCAAGAGGGAAAATGAGCAGTTCTTC
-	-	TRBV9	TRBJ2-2	CASSAAIGGAGELFF	TGTGCCAGCAGCGCGGCGATCGGAGGGGCCGGGGAGCTGTTTTTT
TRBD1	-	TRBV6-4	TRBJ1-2	CASSENSMGTGHYGYTF	TGTGCCAGCAGTGAAAACTCAATGGGGACAGGGCATTATGGCTACACCTTC
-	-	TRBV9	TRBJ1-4	CASSVGETRGKLFF	TGTGCCAGCAGCGTAGGTGAGACCCGGGGAAAACTGTTTTTT
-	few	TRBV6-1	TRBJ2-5	CASSERAGTLSQYF	TGTGCCAGCAGTGAACGGGCGGGGACGCTTTCCCAGTACTTC
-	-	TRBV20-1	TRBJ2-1	CSASGVADMQFF	TGCAGTGCTAGTGGGGTAGCGGACATGCAGTTCTTC
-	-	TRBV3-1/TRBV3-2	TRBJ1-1	CASSQGRGTEAFF	TGTGCCAGCAGCCAAGGTAGGGGCACTGAAGCTTTCTTT
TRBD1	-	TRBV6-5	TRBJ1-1	CASRSYATGTSEAFF	TGTGCCAGCAGAAGTTACGCGACAGGGACCAGTGAAGCTTTCTTT
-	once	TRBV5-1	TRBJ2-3	CASSFGDGERTDTQYF	TGCGCCAGCAGCTTCGGGGACGGGGAAAGGACAGATACGCAGTATTTT
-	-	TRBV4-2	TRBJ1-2	CASSQDISRGGYTF	TGTGCCAGCAGCCAAGATATCAGCAGGGGCGGCTACACCTTC
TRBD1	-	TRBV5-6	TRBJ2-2	CASSLGTVTGELFF	TGTGCCAGCAGCTTAGGGACAGTCACCGGGGAGCTGTTTTTT
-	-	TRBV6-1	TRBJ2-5	CASSESDQETQYF	TGTGCCAGCAGTGAAAGTGATCAAGAGACCCAGTACTTC
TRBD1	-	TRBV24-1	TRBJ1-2	CATSPGQGGDGYTF	TGTGCCACCAGTCCGGGACAGGGGGGAGATGGCTACACCTTC
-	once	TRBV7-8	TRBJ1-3	CASSLRGPDSGNTIYF	TGTGCCAGCAGCTTAAGAGGTCCCGACTCTGGAAACACCATATATTTT
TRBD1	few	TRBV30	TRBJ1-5	CAWSQQGNQPQHF	TGTGCCTGGAGCCAACAGGGGAATCAGCCCCAGCATTTT
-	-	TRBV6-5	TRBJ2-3	CASSFEPEDTQYF	TGTGCCAGCAGTTTCGAACCGGAGGATACGCAGTATTTT
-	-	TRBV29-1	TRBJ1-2	CSVVGTVLRGGYTF	TGCAGCGTTGTAGGCACTGTCCTAAGGGGCGGCTACACCTTC
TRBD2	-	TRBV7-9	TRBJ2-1	CASSSGGGRTYNEQFF	TGTGCCAGCAGCTCCGGCGGGGGTAGGACCTACAATGAGCAGTTCTTC
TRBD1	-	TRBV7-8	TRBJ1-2	CASSSRDRVGYGYTF	TGTGCCAGCAGCTCTCGAGACAGGGTGGGCTATGGCTACACCTTC